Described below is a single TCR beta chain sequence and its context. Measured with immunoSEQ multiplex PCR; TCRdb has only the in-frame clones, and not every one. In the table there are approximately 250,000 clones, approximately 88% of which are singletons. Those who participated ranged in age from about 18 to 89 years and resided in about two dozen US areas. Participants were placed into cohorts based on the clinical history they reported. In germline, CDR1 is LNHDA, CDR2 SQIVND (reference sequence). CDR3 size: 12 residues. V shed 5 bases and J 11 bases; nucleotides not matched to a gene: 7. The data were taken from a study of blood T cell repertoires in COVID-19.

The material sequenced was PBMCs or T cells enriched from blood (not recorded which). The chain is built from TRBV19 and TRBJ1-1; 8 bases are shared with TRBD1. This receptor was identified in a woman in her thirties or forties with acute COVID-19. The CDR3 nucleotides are TGTGCCAGTAGTCTTCAGGGGGCGCGGGCTTTCTTT. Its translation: CASSLQGARAFF.